This TCR beta chain appears in the sequencing data of a study of blood T cell repertoires in COVID-19 (dated by TCRdb to 2018 to 2020). Regarding the research as a whole: Collaborator samples came from the United States, Italy and Spain and covered acute and convalescent phases of COVID-19. The material from the prospective study consisted of cDNA or gDNA derived from T cells, B-cell-depleted T cells, or PBMCs. Deeply sampled blood TCRbeta repertoires from subjects exposed to, actively infected with, or recovered from COVID-19 were included in the dataset. A freely available public database, intended as a resource for researchers studying the immune response to SARS-CoV-2, is where the repertoires were released. The samples were drawn from two sources: the first 160 participants of the ongoing ImmuneRACE study, and 1,254 subjects contributed by 6 global collaborators. Sample metadata almost always included a de-identified subject ID, COVID-19 status, age in years and sex. Where available, HLA class I and class II types were taken from metadata supplied by the sample provider and were not determined by assay-based typing. Broad study findings and their caveats: The quantity of clinical and demographic metadata differed by source and by participant and was supplied without curation.

From V the trimming removes 5 bases and from J it removes 1 base, while the gene matches leave 5 bases of the junction unaccounted for. Counted from cysteine to phenylalanine, this CDR3 has 14 amino acids. The DNA shown is the 42-base CDR3, in frame from base 1. For CDR1 and CDR2, the germline V gene lists SNHLY and FYNNEI. Participants in the prospective study were aged about 18 to 90 years, lived in 20 to 25 United States geographic areas, and enrolled through a virtual design. Cohort assignment in the prospective study relied on participant-reported clinical history from a screening survey and a study questionnaire. Exposed participants were defined as having been in contact with someone with a PCR-confirmed or clinician-diagnosed COVID-19 case within 2 weeks of study entry. In the prospective study, whole blood, serum and a nasopharyngeal or oropharyngeal swab were collected from each participant by mobile phlebotomists. Additional blood draws and questionnaires over an approximately 2-month period could optionally be provided by prospective study participants. Before DNA extraction, blood samples from the prospective study were shipped at room temperature or frozen.

TCRbeta CDR3 regions were amplified from genomic DNA using the immunoSEQ Assay, a bias-controlled multiplex PCR. From the authors' description of their analysis: Within the assay, amplification of reference gene primers was used to estimate how many nucleated cells each sample contained. To quantify the absolute abundance of each unique TCRbeta CDR3 rearrangement, sequence reads were collapsed and filtered. For each sample, productive Simpson clonality was calculated as the square root of Simpson's diversity index across productive rearrangements. TCRdb provides this immuneACCESS table in a form limited to in-frame rearrangements. Some clones are lacking; in checked studies, under half of them reflect an unresolved V gene, and why the rest are absent is not known. The V and J calls and clone size come from that table; D and trimming were worked out from the DNA. This sample comprises approximately 280,000 clones, 82% of them detected only once. The biggest ten clones account for about 5% of the sample.

A note on this clone: Its antigen remains undetermined. The input lacks base qualities; no much larger clone sits a single base away.

The sequencing sample was made of PBMCs or T cells enriched from blood (not recorded which). The V and J segments used are TRBV2 and TRBJ2-7; 7 nucleotides in the junction match TRBD1. The receptor was derived from a man aged 40-55 years who had been exposed to COVID-19. The nucleotides read TGTGCCAGCAGTTACCGGGACAGTTCCTACGAGCAGTACTTC. This translates into CASSYRDSSYEQYF.